This T cell receptor (beta chain) was found in a study of CD8+ T cells in alopecia areata. cDNA reverse transcribed from extracted RNA served as the sequencing template. Data came from immunoSEQ multiplex PCR; TCRdb stores just in-frame clones and leaves some out. The sample yields 98,000 or so clones, under 60% seen once. Overall study results and limits: Compared with normal scalp, lesional scalp had higher clonality and more expanded CD8+ clones.

V was shortened by 1 base and J by 7 bases, with 12 bases between the two germline ends. Germline V CDR1 and CDR2: LGHNA, YNFKEQ. The CDR3 contains 14 residues. Peripheral blood and lesional scalp punch biopsies came from alopecia areata patients. This clone is deemed medium-sized. Antigen: not known. The gene calls are TRBV4-2 and TRBJ2-3, with D unclear. Sample: NKG2D-low CD8+ T cells sorted from blood. The clonotype comes from a human donor with alopecia areata. As DNA, the CDR3 is TGTGCCAGCAGCCAAGTTGTCCCTGATAATACGCAGTATTTT. Its translation: CASSQVVPDNTQYF.